This TCR beta chain appears in the sequencing data of a study of shared clonotypes between healthy human individuals (TCRdb year 2020). Concerning the study at large: Three men and two women, aged 18 to 49 years, made up the cohort. For each donor, three plates each were used for CD4 naive and CD4 memory, two plates were used for CD8 naive, and one plate was used for CD8 memory. The study deeply sequenced blood TCR repertoires of five healthy adults to estimate repertoire size and the extent of clonotype sharing between individuals. To increase sequencing depth and limit assay-specific biases, TCR repertoire library preparation and sequencing were carried out by different laboratories using diverse techniques. Each donor's leukapheresis produced roughly between about 0.8 and 8.9 billion PBMCs.

The CDR3 covers 15 residues, taking in both the cysteine and the phenylalanine. Only CDR3 DNA remains: 45 bases, in frame from the first base. Looking up the germline V gene yields CDR1 MDHEN and CDR2 SYDVKM. At the junction V is shortened by 6 bases and J by 3 bases, with 17 bases in between. Using the deep immunoSEQ assay, TCR CDR3 regions were amplified from genomic DNA by multiplex PCR. Extracted genomic DNA from each cell subset was distributed evenly across all wells of several immunoSEQ 96-well plates, and each plate was treated as a replicate. For sorted subsets, 200 to 250 ng of genomic DNA, equivalent to around 30,000 T cell genomes, went into each replicate PCR. Purified libraries were quantified with a Qubit 3.0 fluorometer, sized on a Bioanalyzer 2100, and re-quantified with the KAPA Library Quantification kit. Every immunoSEQ 96-well plate was sequenced on a dedicated single-read 150-cycle Illumina NextSeq 550 flow cell. The paper's data handling went like this. Because the immunoSEQ output held only junctional sequences and lacked quality scores, the filtering could not match the filtering applied to full-length reads. To assign V/J genes and CDR3, sequences were annotated using PyIR, a Python wrapper for IgBLAST v1.9, with IMGT germline references. Reads were removed for weak V/J assignments (E-value above 1e-6), missing CDR3, stop codons, out-of-frame junctions, or ambiguous translated residues. V3J clonotypes were defined by identical inferred V gene, J gene, and CDR3 amino acid sequence. Percentage overlap between repertoires was calculated by dividing the number of shared unique clonotypes by the size of the smaller repertoire. RTK rarefaction, the Chao1 estimator, and Recon v2.1 estimates of unobserved clonotypes were used to assess repertoire richness. For all TCRbeta clonotypes obtained by the gDNA method from a few donors, generation probabilities were computed with OLGA. Drawn from immuneACCESS, this table holds only the in-frame rearrangements with V and J called that TCRdb kept. Clones are partly lost; checked studies trace under half to an unresolved V gene and leave the rest unexplained. V, J and clone size derive from that table, while D and trimming were established from the DNA sequence. The sample contains about 2.4 million clones, roughly 93% of them found a single time. Of the sample, approximately 0.37% is held by the ten largest clones.

In the case of this clone: Its antigen specificity is not known. The input lacks base qualities; no much larger clone sits a single base away.

The full study reports these points: Compared with non-shared clonotypes, clonotypes shared by all four sorted-subset donors had higher generation probabilities. When several donors were compared, the shared fraction of clonotypes was around 4.6% for naive CD4, more than 3% for naive CD8, 2.3% for memory CD4, and roughly 0.4% for memory CD8. Pairwise subsampling indicated that sequencing depth was expected to affect the degree of clonotype sharing among donors. Only blood was sampled, and tissue TCR repertoires likely differ from those in blood. Because the study included only a small number of donors, the genetic and exposure-history diversity represented was limited. Incomplete sequencing was indicated by rarefaction of sorted-subset datasets, despite the large sequencing depth. Naive subsets generally had larger estimated clonotype richness than memory subsets did.

The donors were healthy, HIV-negative adults who had no recently reported acute infections or vaccinations. All donors were Caucasian adults living in Nashville, Tennessee, USA. CD4+ T cells were enriched through magnetic negative selection, after which naive cells were positively selected on CD45RA and the remaining negative fraction served as the memory subset. After blood collection by leukapheresis, PBMCs were isolated using Ficoll-Histopaque density gradient centrifugation and then cryopreserved in the vapor phase of liquid nitrogen. Purity and quantity of every magnetically sorted T cell population were checked by analytical flow cytometry. From each sorted fraction, genomic DNA was isolated and quantified by UV absorbance on a Nanodrop 2000c.

The origin of this receptor is a man aged 18 to 35 in good health. Some clones in this sample may be carry-over from other donors' samples. The sequencing input was naive CD4+ T cells from PBMCs. The sample's cell subset or site label is to be understood as: CD45RA+ positively selected. The sequence links TRBV28 to TRBJ2-5; the D gene is possibly TRBD1, with 8 bases matching. The CDR3 protein is CASRPGGQGKETQYF. The sequence in DNA is TGTGCCAGCAGGCCGGGAGGACAGGGAAAAGAGACCCAGTACTTC.